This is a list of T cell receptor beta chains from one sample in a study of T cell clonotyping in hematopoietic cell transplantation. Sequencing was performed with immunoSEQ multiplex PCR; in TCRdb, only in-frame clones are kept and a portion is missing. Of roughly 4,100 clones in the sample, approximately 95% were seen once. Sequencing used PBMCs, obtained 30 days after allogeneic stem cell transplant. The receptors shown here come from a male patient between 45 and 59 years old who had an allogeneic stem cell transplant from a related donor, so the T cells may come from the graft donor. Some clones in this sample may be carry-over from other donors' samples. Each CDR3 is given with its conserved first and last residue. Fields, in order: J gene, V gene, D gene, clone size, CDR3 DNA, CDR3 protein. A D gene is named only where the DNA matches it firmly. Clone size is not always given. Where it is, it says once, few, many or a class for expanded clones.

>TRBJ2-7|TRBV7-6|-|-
TGTGCCAGCAGCTTAGGACACTCCTACGAGCAGTACTTC
CASSLGHSYEQYF
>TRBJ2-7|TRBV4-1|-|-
TGCGCCAGCAGCCAAGCGGGGTCAAGACAGGCCATTAATTTC
CASSQAGSRQAINF
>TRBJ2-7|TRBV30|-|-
TGTGCCTGGAGAAGGGTTGGGCAGAACTACGAGCAGTACTTC
CAWRRVGQNYEQYF
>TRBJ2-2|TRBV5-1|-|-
TGCGCCAGCGGAGAGTTGACAGGGAACACCGGGGAGCTGTTTTTT
CASGELTGNTGELFF
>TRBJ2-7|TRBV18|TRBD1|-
TGTGCCAGCTCACTCGGACAGGGATCCCTCTACGAGCAGTACTTC
CASSLGQGSLYEQYF
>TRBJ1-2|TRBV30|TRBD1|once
TGTGCCTGGAAACCGGGACAGGAGGGGGGATCCTATGGCTACACCTTC
CAWKPGQEGGSYGYTF
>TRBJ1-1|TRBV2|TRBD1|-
TGTGCCATACCGGGACAGCATGAATACCGATTGTCTACTTTCTTT
CAIPGQHEYRLSTFF
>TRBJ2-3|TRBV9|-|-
TGTGCCAGCAATCCGGGGGGCCCCGTGGATACGCAGTATTTT
CASNPGGPVDTQYF
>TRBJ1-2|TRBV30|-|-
TGTGCCGCTGGCGCTGGTGGCTACACCTTC
CAAGAGGYTF
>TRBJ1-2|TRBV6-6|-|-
TGTGCCAGCAGTTTCGTACGGGGAGGGATCGATGGCTACACCTTC
CASSFVRGGIDGYTF
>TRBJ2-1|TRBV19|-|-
TGTGCCAGTAGTATAGGGGCGGTTGCTGAGCAGTTCTTC
CASSIGAVAEQFF
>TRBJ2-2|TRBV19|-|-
TGTGCCAGTAAGAAGCGCAGATGGAACACCGGGGAGCTGTTTTTT
CASKKRRWNTGELFF
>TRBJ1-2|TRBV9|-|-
TGTGCCAGCAGCGTAAATTCGGGACAAAACTATGGCTACACCTTC
CASSVNSGQNYGYTF
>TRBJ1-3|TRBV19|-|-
TGTGCCAGTAGCTTCAGGGGTACTGGAAACACCATATATTTT
CASSFRGTGNTIYF
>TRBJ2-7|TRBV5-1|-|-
TGCGCCAGCAGCCCGGTTATTGACGGGGAGCAGTACTTC
CASSPVIDGEQYF
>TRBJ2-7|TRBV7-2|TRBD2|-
TGTGCCAGCAGCTTAGATGCGCTAGCGGGGAGCTCCTACGAGCAGTACTTC
CASSLDALAGSSYEQYF
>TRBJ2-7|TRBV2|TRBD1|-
TGTGCCAGCTGGGGACAGACCTACGAGCAGTACTTC
CASWGQTYEQYF
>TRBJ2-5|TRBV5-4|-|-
TGTGCCAGCAGCTCCAGGGGGAGGGCCCTCGGAGAGACCCAGTACTTC
CASSSRGRALGETQYF
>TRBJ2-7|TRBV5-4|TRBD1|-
TGTGCCAGCAGCCGACAGGGGGCTAGGAACGAGCAGTACTTC
CASSRQGARNEQYF
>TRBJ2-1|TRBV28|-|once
TGTGCCAGTCAAAAGGAGTCTAATGAGCAGTTCTTC
CASQKESNEQFF
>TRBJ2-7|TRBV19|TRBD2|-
TGTGCCAGTACCCACGGGGGGGGTTCCTACGAGCAGTACTTC
CASTHGGGSYEQYF
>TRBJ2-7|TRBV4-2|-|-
TGTGCCAGCAGCCAAGATGAGGATCTCTCCGAGCAGTACTTC
CASSQDEDLSEQYF
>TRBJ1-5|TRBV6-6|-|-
TGTGCCAGCAGTTACAGGGGGTATAGCAATCAGCCCCAGCATTTT
CASSYRGYSNQPQHF
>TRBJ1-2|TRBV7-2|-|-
TGTGCCAGCAGCCCGACCCGGGGGTATGGCTACACCTTC
CASSPTRGYGYTF
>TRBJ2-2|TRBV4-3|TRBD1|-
TGCGCCAGCACCTCCGGGACAGAGAACACCGGGGAGCTGTTTTTT
CASTSGTENTGELFF
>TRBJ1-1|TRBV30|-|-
TGTGCCTGGAGTGTACAGATGAACACTGAAGCTTTCTTT
CAWSVQMNTEAFF
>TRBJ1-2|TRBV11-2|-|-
TGTGCCAGCAGCTTAGTTACTACTAACTATGGCTACACCTTC
CASSLVTTNYGYTF
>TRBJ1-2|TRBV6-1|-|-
TGTGCCAGCACGGAGAACTATGGCTACACCTTC
CASTENYGYTF
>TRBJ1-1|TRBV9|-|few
TGTGCCAGCAGCACAACTTCTAGTACTGAAGCTTTCTTT
CASSTTSSTEAFF
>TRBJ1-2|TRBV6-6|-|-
TGTGCCAGCGGTTCAGTCAACTATGGCTACACCTTC
CASGSVNYGYTF
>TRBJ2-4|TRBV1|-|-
TGCACCAGCAGCGGGACTAGCGGGAGGGCCAAAAACATTCAGTACTTC
CTSSGTSGRAKNIQYF
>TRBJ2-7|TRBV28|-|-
TGTGCCAGCAGTTCGAGAATAGGGTCCGAGCAGTACTTC
CASSSRIGSEQYF
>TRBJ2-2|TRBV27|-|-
TGTGCCAGCAGTTTTGGGGGTCACGGGGCGGACACCGGGGAGCTGTTTTTT
CASSFGGHGADTGELFF
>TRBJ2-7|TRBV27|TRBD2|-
TGTGCCAGCAGTTTATCCCGGACTAGCGGAGAGCAGTACTTC
CASSLSRTSGEQYF
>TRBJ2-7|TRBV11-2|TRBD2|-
TGTGCCAGCAGCTCCGGACTAGCGGGACGTTACGAGCAGTACTTC
CASSSGLAGRYEQYF
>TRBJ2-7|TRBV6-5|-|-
TGTGCCAGCAGCCGCGCGGGGCCGTCCTACGAGCAGTACTTC
CASSRAGPSYEQYF
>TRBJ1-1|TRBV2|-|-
TGTGCCAGCAGTTGGACCGTGAACACTGAAGCTTTCTTT
CASSWTVNTEAFF
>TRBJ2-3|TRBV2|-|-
TGTGCCAGCAGACCACGGGGGTACGATACGCAGTATTTT
CASRPRGYDTQYF
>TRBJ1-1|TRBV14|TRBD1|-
TGTGCCAGCAGCCAAGTCAGGACAGGGATGAACACTGAAGCTTTCTTT
CASSQVRTGMNTEAFF
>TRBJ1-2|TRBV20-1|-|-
TGCAGTGCTACAGGGTTCGGCTACACCTTC
CSATGFGYTF
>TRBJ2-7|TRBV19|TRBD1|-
TGTGCCAGTAGTCCTACAGGGGGGCCTTCCTACGAGCAGTACTTC
CASSPTGGPSYEQYF
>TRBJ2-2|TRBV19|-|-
TGTGCCAGTAGACAGGCCAACACCGGGGAGCTGTTTTTT
CASRQANTGELFF
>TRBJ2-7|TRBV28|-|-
TGTGCCAGCGCAAAAAAGGAGCTAATCCCCTACGAGCAGTACTTC
CASAKKELIPYEQYF
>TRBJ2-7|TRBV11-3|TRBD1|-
TGTGCCAGCAGCTCCGACAGGGTAGAATTGTACGAGCAGTACTTC
CASSSDRVELYEQYF